Listed below are T cell receptor beta chains from one sample, sequenced in a study of cytomegalovirus exposure and HLA in healthy donors. Profiling relied on immunoSEQ multiplex PCR, and the TCRdb table lists in-frame clones only, not all of them. In the table there are approximately 140,000 clones, around 76% of which are singletons. Sequencing input: PBMCs. All receptors derive from a woman aged 45 to 65 in good health and CMV-seronegative. CDR3s include the opening cysteine and the closing phenylalanine or tryptophan. The order of the fields is D gene, J gene, clone size, V gene, CDR3 DNA, CDR3 protein. A D gene is named only where the DNA matches it firmly. Clone size is stated in some rows and not others, as once, few, many or a class when expanded.

>TRBD2|TRBJ2-1|few|TRBV30
TGTGCCTGGACTAGCGGGAGGATATACAATGAGCAGTTCTTC
CAWTSGRIYNEQFF
>TRBD1|TRBJ1-1|.|TRBV11-3
TGTGCCAGCAGCCTTGGACAGGGCACTGAAGCTTTCTTT
CASSLGQGTEAFF
>.|TRBJ1-5|.|TRBV7-2
TGTGCCAGCAGACATACAGGGTACGATCAGCCCCAGCATTTT
CASRHTGYDQPQHF
>.|TRBJ2-7|.|TRBV29-1
TGCAGCGTTGAAGAAGGGGGAGTTTACGAGCAGTACTTC
CSVEEGGVYEQYF
>.|TRBJ1-2|.|TRBV5-1
TGCGCCAGCAGCTCAAACGCACCCAGGGAAGGCTACACCTTC
CASSSNAPREGYTF
>TRBD1|TRBJ2-3|.|TRBV7-9
TGTGCCAGCAGCGATCTAGGGGGCAGTGGACAGGGCACAGATACGCAGTATTTT
CASSDLGGSGQGTDTQYF
>.|TRBJ2-6|.|TRBV6-1
TGTGCCAGCAACGGAGGCCCTGGGGCCAACGTCCTGACTTTC
CASNGGPGANVLTF
>TRBD2|TRBJ2-1|.|TRBV27
TGTGCCAGCAGTTTAATTCCTAGCGGTTACAATGAGCAGTTCTTC
CASSLIPSGYNEQFF
>.|TRBJ1-2|.|TRBV19
TGTGCCAGTAGTCCGAGCAGGGGAGTGGGTGGCTACACCTTC
CASSPSRGVGGYTF
>TRBD1|TRBJ1-1|once|TRBV4-1
TGCGCCAGCAGCCAAGGCGGACAGGCGCTAGGAGCTTTCTTT
CASSQGGQALGAFF
>.|TRBJ2-1|.|TRBV5-6
TGTGCCAGCAGCTTGCCGGGGGTTTGGGGAGATGAGCAGTTCTTC
CASSLPGVWGDEQFF
>.|TRBJ1-6|.|TRBV30
TGTGCCTGGAGTGTACTGGGGGCGAGTTCACCCCTCCACTTT
CAWSVLGASSPLHF
>.|TRBJ1-2|.|TRBV15
TGTGCCACCAGCAGATCGGGACAAACGTATGGCTACACCTTC
CATSRSGQTYGYTF
>.|TRBJ1-5|.|TRBV4-2
TGTGCCAGCAGCCAAGAGGGCCCGGGGGGGCCCCAGCATTTT
CASSQEGPGGPQHF
>.|TRBJ1-4|once|TRBV23-1
TGCGCCAGCAGTAGGAGACGGAGTGAACTAAATGAAAAACTGTTTTTT
CASSRRRSELNEKLFF
>.|TRBJ2-7|.|TRBV11-2
TGTGCCAGCAGCTTAGTAGCCCCCCTCGGAGCGGACAGAGGGGAGCAGTACTTC
CASSLVAPLGADRGEQYF
>TRBD1|TRBJ1-1|.|TRBV27
TGTGCCAGCAGTTTAACGTGGACAGGGGGGGGTGACACTGAAGCTTTCTTT
CASSLTWTGGGDTEAFF
>TRBD1|TRBJ1-3|.|TRBV7-2
TGTGCCAGCAGCTTATTTTACCCAAGGGACAGCATATCTGGAAACACCATATATTTT
CASSLFYPRDSISGNTIYF
>.|TRBJ2-2|.|TRBV13
TGTGCCAGCAGCTTAAGCCCCGGGGAGCTGTTTTTT
CASSLSPGELFF
>TRBD1|TRBJ2-7|once|TRBV5-1
TGCGCCAGCAGCTGGACAGGGGGGGTCGACGAGCAGTACTTC
CASSWTGGVDEQYF